Shown below are 24 T cell receptor beta chains from a single sample sequenced in a study of regulatory T cells in long-lasting Graves disease. As for time point: persistent/refractory GD, antithyroid drugs over 5 years with positive TRAb. PBMC-derived RNA was used for the TCR library. Investigators prepared the TCR beta libraries by applying iRepertoire HTBI primers and Arm-PCR of CDR3 regions. TCRdb fed the multiplex PCR reads into MiXCR, producing one record per CDR3 protein. The table includes under 500,000 distinct CDR3 sequences, less than 25% detected once. The source was peripheral blood mononuclear cells (PBMCs), collected when the disease was refractory, from a patient treated with antithyroid drugs. Receptor source: a female donor with Graves disease.

This clonotype was counted only a few times. The chain combines TRBV6-1 with TRBJ2-3; TRBD1 matches at 8 bases. V was clipped by 6 bases and J by 5 bases; unmatched bases: 7. Germline-derived CDR1 and CDR2 are MNHNS and SASEGT. This CDR3 has 14 residues. CDR3 region: CASSGDRPRDTQYF. The CDR3 region has the DNA TGTGCCAGCAGCGGGGACAGGCCGAGAGATACGCAGTATTTT.

The chain is built from TRBV10-3 and TRBJ2-7; TRBD1 is a possible D gene (6 bases). Trimming stripped 7 bases from V and 2 bases from J, with 18 bases between. CDR3 length: 15 residues. CDR1 is ENHRY, CDR2 SYGVKD, per germline. CDR3 DNA sequence: TGTGCCATCACCGCCGACAGGTCTACCACCTACGAGCAGTACTTC. Encoded protein: CAITADRSTTYEQYF.

This clonotype was seen many times. The chain is built from TRBV30 and TRBJ2-5, with TRBD2 as a possible D gene (5 bases). Germline-derived CDR1 and CDR2 are GTSNPN and SVGIG (reference sequence). V dropped 0 bases and J dropped 4 bases, with 9 bases sitting between them. There are 13 residues in the CDR3. The CDR3 DNA follows: TGTGCCTGGAGTGTGTTGGGGAGAGAGACCCAGTACTTC. Translated: CAWSVLGRETQYF.

At least ten counts were recorded for this clonotype. The V call is TRBV20-1, the J call TRBJ2-7, with TRBD2 matching over 7 bases. The CDR3 contains 14 residues. V was pared by 4 bases and J by 3 bases, with 9 bases of the junction left unmatched. Germline V gene sequence: CDR1 DFQATT, CDR2 SNEGSKA (reference sequence). CDR3 DNA: TGCAGTGCTATTTCTAGCGGACCGTTCTACGAGCAGTACTTC. Its translation is CSAISSGPFYEQYF.

The gene calls are TRBV5-1 and TRBJ2-7, with 15 bases aligning to TRBD2. Per germline, CDR1 SGHRS and CDR2 YFSETQ. J was trimmed by 5 bases and V by 4 bases; bases with no gene match: 7. The CDR3 loop spans 16 amino acids. CDR3 loop: CASSPGTSGRMHEQYF. The CDR3, as DNA: TGCGCCAGCAGCCCCGGGACTAGCGGGAGGATGCACGAGCAGTACTTC. The full variable domain, its missing parts supplied by reference TRBV5-1 and TRBJ2-7, is KAGVTQTPRYLIKTRGQQVTLSCSPISGHRSVSWYQQTPGQGLQFLFEYFSETQRNKGNFPGRFSGRQFSNSRSEMNVSTLELGDSALYLCASSPGTSGRMHEQYFGPGTRLTVT.

This clonotype was detected many times. The genes are TRBV7-6 and TRBJ2-5, with TRBD2 as a possible D gene (6 bases). The V end lost 0 bases, the J end lost 9 bases, and 17 bases lay between the germline ends. The CDR3 is made up of 15 amino acids. The V gene's germline CDR1 is SGHVS and CDR2 FNYEAQ. The CDR3 nucleotides read TGTGCCAGCAGCTTAGCTTCTAGCGCCCCGATGGCCCAGTACTTC. Its protein product is CASSLASSAPMAQYF.

This clonotype was counted between two and nine times. The CDR3 here is CASSWGRAARNTEAFF. The CDR3 nucleotides read TGTGCCAGTAGTTGGGGACGGGCGGCGCGGAACACTGAAGCTTTCTTT. The chain combines TRBV19 with TRBJ1-1; tentatively, D is TRBD1 (5 bases). This CDR3 region has 16 residues. V lost 5 bases to trimming and J lost 1 base, with 17 bases between them. Germline loops: CDR1 LNHDA, CDR2 SQIVND (reference sequence). Combining the CDR3 with reference TRBV19 and TRBJ1-1 gives the whole variable domain DGGITQSPKYLFRKEGQNVTLSCEQNLNHDAMYWYRQDPGQGLRLIYYSQIVNDFQKGDIAEGYSVSREKKESFPLTVTSAQKNPTAFYLCASSWGRAARNTEAFFGQGTRLTVV.

This clonotype was recorded many times. The genes are TRBV29-1 and TRBJ2-5; no firm D call. V was shortened by 4 bases and J by 0 bases, with 18 bases between the two germline ends. The CDR3 contains 16 residues. Per germline, CDR1 SQVTM and CDR2 ANQGSEA. CDR3: CSVGWVATGYQETQYF. CDR3 sequence (DNA): TGCAGCGTTGGGTGGGTCGCGACGGGCTACCAAGAGACCCAGTACTTC. Full variable domain (remainder filled in from reference TRBV29-1 and TRBJ2-5): SAVISQKPSRDICQRGTSLTIQCQVDSQVTMMFWYRQQPGQSLTLIATANQGSEATYESGFVIDKFPISRPNLTFSTLTVSNMSPEDSSIYLCSVGWVATGYQETQYFGPGTRLLVL.

The chain is built from TRBV7-2 and TRBJ2-1; D may correspond to TRBD1 or TRBD2 (5 bases each). Trimming took off 0 bases at V and 0 bases at J, with 9 bases between the two ends. The CDR3 covers 16 residues. Germline values: CDR1 SGHTA, CDR2 FQGNSA. CDR3 region: CASSLAVGVSYNEQFF. The DNA for the CDR3 is TGTGCCAGCAGCTTAGCGGTGGGGGTCTCCTACAATGAGCAGTTCTTC.

This clonotype was recorded a few times. This sequence joins TRBV19 and TRBJ2-7; no definite D call. Trimming cost V 7 bases and J 5 bases, with 18 bases left between them. The CDR3 covers 14 residues. Germline V lookup: CDR1 LNHDA, CDR2 SQIVND (reference sequence). CDR3 protein: CASTPLAECDEQYF. The CDR3 coding sequence is TGTGCCAGTACCCCCTTAGCAGAGTGCGACGAGCAGTACTTC. Full variable domain (rest looked up from reference TRBV19 and TRBJ2-7): DGGITQSPKYLFRKEGQNVTLSCEQNLNHDAMYWYRQDPGQGLRLIYYSQIVNDFQKGDIAEGYSVSREKKESFPLTVTSAQKNPTAFYLCASTPLAECDEQYFGPGTRLTVT.

Ten or more counts support this clonotype. V is TRBV29-1 and J is TRBJ2-4; TRBD2 is a possible D gene (6 bases). This CDR3 is 13 amino acids long. Germline assignment: CDR1 SQVTM and CDR2 ANQGSEA. With 1 base removed from V and 9 bases from J, the gap between germline ends came to 13 bases. The CDR3 region has the DNA TGCAGCGTTGAAGGTGGGGACGGGGGCATTCAGTACTTC. Translated, it gives CSVEGGDGGIQYF.

The chain carries TRBV5-5 and TRBJ1-3; 12 nucleotides agree with TRBD1. CDR3 length equals 15 residues. V dropped 4 bases and J dropped 2; count of bases not matched to a gene: 1. Germline loops: CDR1 SGHKS, CDR2 YYEKEE (reference sequence). The CDR3 DNA sequence: TGTGCCAGCAGCGGGACAGGGGGCGCTGGAAACACCATATATTTT. It codes for CASSGTGGAGNTIYF.

Only a few counts were recorded for this clonotype. The gene calls are TRBV5-1 and TRBJ2-2; the D is unclear. The V end was cut by 1 base, the J end by 7 bases, with 8 bases between. Germline CDR1 reads SGHRS; CDR2 reads YFSETQ. The CDR3 loop spans 13 amino acids. CDR3 nucleotide sequence: TGCGCCAGCAGCTTGTTCCCAGGCGGGGAGCTGTTTTTT. Translated, it gives CASSLFPGGELFF.

This clonotype occurred many times. The V and J genes are TRBV27 and TRBJ2-7; 9 bases agree with TRBD2. CDR1 MNHEY and CDR2 SMNVEV come from the germline V gene (reference sequence). J gave up 0 bases and V 6 bases, and 6 bases lay outside the gene matches. CDR3 length: 15 residues. CDR3 coding DNA: TGTGCCAGCAGATGGGGTAGCGGGAGCTCCTACGAGCAGTACTTC. Translation gives CASRWGSGSSYEQYF.

This clonotype was counted many times. The junction shows a germline mismatch at one end, possibly a read error. The chain carries TRBV10-3 and TRBJ2-7, with D tentatively TRBD2 (6 bases). The germline gives CDR1 ENHRY, CDR2 SYGVKD. CDR3 length: 15 amino acids. The CDR3 DNA reads as TGCGGGGGTCGCGGGACTTACAGGAGCTCCTACGAGCAGTACTTC. Protein product: CGGRGTYRSSYEQYF.

This clonotype was seen many times. V is TRBV6-5 and J is TRBJ1-6; 8 bases match TRBD1. CDR1 is MNHEY and CDR2 is SVGAGI in the germline V gene. V was clipped by 0 bases and J by 7 bases; unmatched bases: 5. The CDR3 sequence is 16 residues long. CDR3 region: CASSYSGQASNSPLHF. In nucleotides, the CDR3 is TGTGCCAGCAGTTACTCGGGACAGGCTTCAAATTCACCCCTCCACTTT.

The CDR3 nucleotides read TGTGCCAGTAGTTACCAACGGGGCTTCGGTAACTATGGCTACACCTTC. This encodes CASSYQRGFGNYGYTF. The chain links TRBV19 to TRBJ1-2; D perhaps matches TRBD1 (5 bases). Trimming shortened V by 5 bases and J by 1 base, and 17 bases separated the two germline ends. The CDR3 runs to 16 residues. CDR1 is LNHDA, CDR2 SQIVND, per germline (reference sequence).

This clonotype has a single count. The chain combines TRBV9 with TRBJ2-1; D is perhaps TRBD2 (5 bases). V lost 0 bases and J lost 6, with 13 bases in between. Germline-derived CDR1 and CDR2 are SGDLS and YYNGEE. There are 15 residues in the CDR3. The CDR3 DNA is TGTGCCAGCAGCGTAGGAGCCGGGGTGGCCAATGAGCAGTTCTTC. Protein product: CASSVGAGVANEQFF. Based on the CDR3 plus reference TRBV9 and TRBJ2-1, the full variable domain is DSGVTQTPKHLITATGQRVTLRCSPRSGDLSVYWYQQSLDQGLQFLIQYYNGEERAKGNILERFSAQQFPDLHSELNLSSLELGDSALYFCASSVGAGVANEQFFGPGTRLTVL.

This clonotype was detected only a few times. V gene TRBV20-1 combines with J gene TRBJ2-7, with 8 bases identical to TRBD2. Per germline, CDR1 DFQATT and CDR2 SNEGSKA (reference sequence). This CDR3 region has 14 residues. The V and J ends lost 6 bases and 1 base, in that order; junction bases with no gene match: 8. For the CDR3, the DNA is TGCAGTGCCCCTACTAGCGGACCTTCCTACGAGCAGTACTTC. It encodes CSAPTSGPSYEQYF.

The V call is TRBV7-9, the J call TRBJ1-5; no clear D. The V end lost 8 bases, the J end lost 3 bases, and 8 bases lay between the germline ends. Germline-derived CDR1 and CDR2 are SEHNR and FQNEAQ (reference sequence). This CDR3 region has 12 residues. As DNA, the CDR3 is TGTGCCAGCTCGCGGGACAATCAGCCCCAGCATTTT. Its translation: CASSRDNQPQHF.

This clonotype occurred a few times. The chain uses TRBV6-1 and TRBJ1-1; D is perhaps TRBD1 (5 bases). The germline gives CDR1 MNHNS, CDR2 SASEGT. V was clipped by 6 bases and J by 5 bases, with 10 bases between them. This CDR3 is 12 amino acids long. In DNA form, the CDR3 reads TGTGCCAGCAGAGGGCAGGGTACTGAAGCTTTCTTT. It codes for CASRGQGTEAFF.

This chain connects TRBV24-1 to TRBJ2-3; D is uncertain. The CDR3 length is 14 residues. Germline V gives CDR1 KGHDR, CDR2 SFDVKD. Trimming stripped 3 bases from V and 6 bases from J, with 12 bases between. In DNA, the CDR3 is TGTGCCACCAGTGATCCCGCCCGGCGGGATACGCAGTATTTT. Amino acids: CATSDPARRDTQYF.

This clonotype has ten or more counts. The chain couples TRBV12-3 or TRBV12-4 to TRBJ1-3, with D maybe TRBD1 (6 bases). The CDR3 has 16 amino acids. Trimming removed 6 bases at V and 0 bases at J, with 15 bases between. The CDR3 protein is CASSPGGGVSGNTIYF. The CDR3 DNA reads TGTGCCAGCAGCCCTGGAGGGGGGGTCTCTGGAAACACCATATATTTT.

This clonotype was picked up many times. This chain uses TRBV9 with TRBJ2-7; possible D gene TRBD1, 6 bases. The CDR3 covers 16 residues. Germline V CDR1 and CDR2: SGDLS, YYNGEE. Trimming removed 8 bases at V and 2 bases at J, with 23 bases between. This CDR3 is CARPTGLVVVPYEQYF. The DNA of the CDR3 is TGTGCCAGACCTACAGGGTTAGTGGTTGTGCCCTACGAGCAGTACTTC.